The rows below give T cell receptor beta chains drawn from one sample of a study of beta chain features in type 1 diabetes. The table came from immunoSEQ multiplex PCR; TCRdb's copy has only in-frame clones and leaves some out. Here the sample spans around 280,000 clones, around 7.8% being singletons. Sample: central memory CD4+ T cells from blood. Receptors were obtained from a woman younger than 35 in good health. CDR3s include the opening cysteine and the closing phenylalanine or tryptophan. The D gene is left open where the match is weak. Size values are once, few and many counts, or a class for expanded clones, and some rows have none.

d_call | j_call | v_call | clone_size | cdr3_aa | cdr3_nt
TRBD1 | TRBJ2-6 | TRBV5-6 | few | CASSFGQGRSGANVLTF | TGTGCCAGCAGCTTCGGACAGGGACGATCTGGGGCCAACGTCCTGACTTTC
NA | TRBJ2-1 | TRBV11-2 | NA | CASSFVLAGNEQFF | TGTGCCAGCAGCTTCGTCCTAGCCGGCAATGAGCAGTTCTTC
TRBD1 | TRBJ1-1 | TRBV7-9 | few | CASSSSLQGALNTEAFF | TGTGCCAGCAGCTCTTCCCTTCAGGGGGCTTTGAACACTGAAGCTTTCTTT
NA | TRBJ2-1 | TRBV10-3 | many | CAISESGNEQFF | TGTGCCATCAGTGAATCCGGGAATGAGCAGTTCTTC
NA | TRBJ2-1 | TRBV5-4 | NA | CASSQGGYNEQFF | TGTGCCAGCAGCCAAGGGGGTTACAATGAGCAGTTCTTC
TRBD1 | TRBJ2-1 | TRBV18 | few | CASSPETGVVRDEQFF | TGTGCCAGCTCACCAGAGACAGGGGTCGTTCGAGATGAGCAGTTCTTC
NA | TRBJ2-5 | TRBV28 | few | CASSLGGSQETQYF | TGTGCCAGCAGTTTGGGGGGTTCCCAAGAGACCCAGTACTTC
TRBD1 | TRBJ2-1 | TRBV5-4 | few | CASSFTAGTGRNEQFF | TGTGCCAGCAGCTTCACAGCCGGGACAGGGAGGAATGAGCAGTTCTTC
NA | TRBJ2-5 | TRBV6-1 | few | CASTEKGQRLYF | TGTGCCAGCACCGAAAAAGGACAGAGACTATACTTC
NA | TRBJ2-1 | TRBV7-3 | few | CASSPRRASYNEQFF | TGTGCCAGCAGCCCCCGTCGGGCTAGCTACAATGAGCAGTTCTTC
TRBD2 | TRBJ2-1 | TRBV7-2 | NA | CASSSAPGQATSGSFNEQFF | TGTGCCAGCAGCTCAGCTCCGGGACAGGCAACTAGCGGGAGTTTCAATGAGCAGTTCTTC
NA | TRBJ2-5 | TRBV2 | NA | CASSGLAEETQYF | TGTGCCAGCAGTGGTCTAGCTGAGGAGACCCAGTACTTC
TRBD1 | TRBJ2-5 | TRBV14 | few | CASSQGRTGLGQETQYF | TGTGCCAGCAGCCAAGGGAGGACAGGGCTGGGTCAAGAGACCCAGTACTTC
TRBD1 | TRBJ1-4 | TRBV4-2 | few | CASSRASGGNEKLFF | TGTGCCAGCAGCCGCGCCTCAGGGGGTAACGAAAAACTGTTTTTT
TRBD2 | TRBJ2-3 | TRBV4-2 | few | CASSQDRGSGGYTDTQYF | TGTGCCAGCAGCCAAGATCGAGGTAGCGGGGGGTACACAGATACGCAGTATTTT
TRBD1 | TRBJ1-5 | TRBV18 | NA | CASSPVGGQGAKGNQPQHF | TGTGCCAGCTCACCAGTGGGGGGACAGGGGGCTAAGGGCAATCAGCCCCAGCATTTT
TRBD2 | TRBJ2-7 | TRBV7-6 | few | CASSLVSGGSDEQYF | TGTGCCAGCAGCTTAGTTTCTGGCGGGAGCGACGAGCAGTACTTC
TRBD2 | TRBJ2-5 | TRBV5-1 | few | CASSLVTSGRETQYF | TGCGCCAGCAGCTTGGTGACTAGCGGGCGAGAGACCCAGTACTTC
NA | TRBJ2-7 | TRBV6-1 | NA | CASSDPYEQYF | TGTGCCAGCAGTGATCCTTACGAGCAGTACTTC
NA | TRBJ2-6 | TRBV7-2 | NA | CASSLVVAAGANVLTF | TGTGCCAGCAGCTTAGTCGTAGCTGCTGGGGCCAACGTCCTGACTTTC
NA | TRBJ1-5 | TRBV27 | NA | CASRRQGEEPQHF | TGTGCCAGCAGAAGGCAGGGTGAAGAGCCCCAGCATTTT
TRBD2 | TRBJ2-2 | TRBV7-2 | many | CASSFTAGGELFF | TGTGCCAGCAGCTTTACAGCGGGAGGGGAGCTGTTTTTT
NA | TRBJ1-4 | TRBV4-3 | few | CASSQDPPVSWGEKLFF | TGCGCCAGCAGCCAAGATCCCCCGGTCTCATGGGGTGAAAAACTGTTTTTT
TRBD1 | TRBJ1-3 | TRBV7-9 | NA | CASREGTGRSGNTIYF | TGTGCCAGCAGGGAAGGGACAGGCCGCTCTGGAAACACCATATATTTT
NA | TRBJ2-3 | TRBV11-3 | few | CASSLGQTSTQYF | TGTGCCAGCAGCTTGGGGCAGACGAGTACGCAGTATTTT
NA | TRBJ2-7 | TRBV19 | NA | CASSQKWAYEQYF | TGTGCCAGTAGCCAGAAATGGGCCTACGAGCAGTACTTC
NA | TRBJ2-6 | TRBV18 | many | CASSPSGANVLTF | TGTGCCAGCTCACCCTCTGGGGCCAACGTCCTGACTTTC
NA | TRBJ1-2 | TRBV4-2 | few | CASSQAQGQSGTYGYTF | TGTGCCAGCAGCCAAGCTCAAGGGCAGAGCGGGACCTATGGCTACACCTTC
NA | TRBJ2-2 | TRBV7-3 | NA | CASTPSRAANTGELFF | TGTGCCAGCACCCCTTCGAGGGCCGCGAACACCGGGGAGCTGTTTTTT
TRBD1 | TRBJ1-2 | TRBV28 | NA | CASLQQGSVYGYTF | TGTGCCAGCCTTCAACAGGGGTCAGTCTATGGCTACACCTTC
NA | TRBJ2-7 | TRBV9 | few | CASSVVSWEFYEQYF | TGTGCCAGCAGCGTAGTCTCGTGGGAATTCTACGAGCAGTACTTC